This T cell receptor (beta chain) was sequenced for a study of cytotoxic CD8 clonotypes in ibrutinib-treated CLL. Whole-study context: The average sample held approximately 260,000 productive templates and 94,082 productive rearrangements. Points from the study as a whole: Clonality rose at ibrutinib response, held steady in sustained remission, and fell toward baseline at progression. Sustained-remission and progressing patients diverged in sampling times.

Germline V lookup: CDR1 SGHTA, CDR2 FQGNSA. This CDR3 is built from 16 residues. Remarks on this clone: Its antigen is currently unknown. The junction and the germline gene differ at one end; a read error may be behind it.

Assay used: immunoSEQ multiplex PCR; TCRdb lists only in-frame clones, some missing. The data show under 45,000 clones, 65% to 70% seen once. The TCR was taken from a human donor with chronic lymphocytic leukemia. V usage is TRBV7-2 and J usage is TRBJ2-6, with 7 bases lining up with TRBD1. Sequenced here: PBMCs, sampled at disease progression, from a patient treated with ibrutinib. The CDR3 DNA reads as TGTGCAAGCAGAATGACAGGGTTCTCTGGGGCCAACGTCCTGACTTTC. It codes for CASRMTGFSGANVLTF.